Following are 30 T cell receptor beta chains from one sample sequenced in a study of PD-L1 blockade in urothelial cancer. Profiling relied on immunoSEQ multiplex PCR, and the TCRdb table lists in-frame clones only, not all of them. The sample consists of tens of thousands of clones, 75% to 90% of them appearing once. The time point is: pretreatment peripheral blood. The input for sequencing was PBMCs, taken around atezolizumab (anti-PD-L1) treatment. The source of these receptors is a man in his sixties or seventies with urothelial cancer.

This chain links TRBV7-2 with TRBJ2-7, with 9 nucleotides matching TRBD2. This CDR3 comprises 14 residues. V dropped 5 bases and J dropped 1; count of bases not matched to a gene: 3. Germline CDR1 SGHTA, CDR2 FQGNSA. CDR3 sequence (DNA): TGTGCCAGCAGCGCCACTAGCGGGTCCTACGAGCAGTACTTC. Translation gives CASSATSGSYEQYF.

The genes are TRBV5-1 and TRBJ2-1, with D possibly TRBD1 on 5 matching bases. Germline CDR1 is SGHRS and CDR2 is YFSETQ. V shed 4 bases and J shed 8 bases, with 16 bases lying between them. CDR3 size: 14 residues. In DNA, the CDR3 is TGCGCCAGCAGCCAGGGCATTCTAGGGGATGAGCAGTTCTTC. This encodes CASSQGILGDEQFF.

The chain employs TRBV28 and TRBJ1-2; 7 bases are a match to TRBD1. CDR3 length: 14 residues. Germline CDR1 reads MDHEN; CDR2 reads SYDVKM. The V gene end was trimmed by 2 bases and the J gene end by 5 bases; junction bases not matched to a gene: 5. The CDR3, as DNA: TGTGCCAGCAGTTTAGGGCAGGGGGAGTATGGCTACACCTTC. As protein: CASSLGQGEYGYTF.

Points on this clone: Sequence at one end of the junction differs from germline and may be a read error. The genes are TRBV15 and TRBJ2-7, with a tentative D call TRBD1 (6 bases). Germline V lookup: CDR1 LNHNV, CDR2 YYDKDF (reference sequence). This CDR3 is built from 16 residues. The CDR3 sequence: CATSRARGGDSYEQYF. For the CDR3, the DNA is TGTGCCACTAGCAGAGCCCGAGGGGGTGACTCCTACGAGCAGTACTTC. The whole variable domain, remainder taken from reference TRBV15 and TRBJ2-7, is DAMVIQNPRYQVTQFGKPVTLSCSQTLNHNVMYWYQQKSSQAPKLLFHYYDKDFNNEADTPDNFQSRRPNTSFCFLDIRSPGLGDTAMYLCATSRARGGDSYEQYFGPGTRLTVT.

The chain uses TRBV7-9 and TRBJ2-5; D remains unclear. The germline V gene encodes CDR1 SEHNR and CDR2 FQNEAQ (reference sequence). The CDR3 spans 15 residues. V lost 3 bases and J 0 bases, leaving 11 bases between the germline ends. The CDR3 region is CASSFFLGDQETQYF. CDR3 nucleotides: TGTGCCAGCAGCTTCTTTTTAGGAGACCAAGAGACCCAGTACTTC.

J is TRBJ2-7 and V is TRBV7-6, with 11 bases that match TRBD2. Per germline, CDR1 SGHVS and CDR2 FNYEAQ. V dropped 5 bases and J dropped 6; count of bases not matched to a gene: 6. CDR3 length: 14 amino acids. This CDR3 reads CASSQLAGVGEQYF. The CDR3 DNA follows: TGTGCCAGCAGCCAACTAGCGGGAGTGGGCGAGCAGTACTTC.

This clone was picked up one time. The chain carries TRBV5-1 and TRBJ2-1, with TRBD2 matching 9 bases. This CDR3 region has 15 residues. Trimming took 0 bases from V and 10 from J; bases not matched to a gene: 8. The germline gives CDR1 SGHRS, CDR2 YFSETQ. The CDR3 DNA reads as TGCGCCAGCAGCTTGGCGCCGACTAGCGGTGGAGAGCAGTTCTTC. This translates into CASSLAPTSGGEQFF. The variable domain in full, with the rest retrieved from reference TRBV5-1 and TRBJ2-1, is KAGVTQTPRYLIKTRGQQVTLSCSPISGHRSVSWYQQTPGQGLQFLFEYFSETQRNKGNFPGRFSGRQFSNSRSEMNVSTLELGDSALYLCASSLAPTSGGEQFFGPGTRLTVL.

The rearrangement joins TRBV6-1 to TRBJ1-5, with D maybe TRBD1 (5 bases). The germline V gene has CDR1 MNHNS and CDR2 SASEGT. The CDR3 is 11 amino acids. V lost 8 bases and J lost 8, with 10 bases in between. CDR3 in amino acids: CASGSGKPQHF. The CDR3 coding sequence is TGTGCCAGCGGATCAGGGAAGCCCCAGCATTTT.

The rearrangement joins TRBV19 to TRBJ1-5; perhaps TRBD1 as D (5 bases). V gave up 3 bases and J gave up 5 bases, with 11 bases separating them. This CDR3 is built from 14 residues. The germline CDR1 and CDR2 sequences are LNHDA and SQIVND (reference sequence). CDR3 sequence reads: CASSIPGADQPQHF. The CDR3 nucleotides are TGTGCCAGTAGTATCCCTGGGGCCGATCAGCCCCAGCATTTT.

The genes are TRBV28 and TRBJ1-2, with D perhaps TRBD1 (5 bases). The germline V and J ends were trimmed by 2 bases and 10 bases, with 17 bases remaining between them. Germline V CDR1 and CDR2: MDHEN, SYDVKM. The CDR3 spans 14 residues. The CDR3 sequence is CASSLLPGVNIYTF. The CDR3 region has the DNA TGTGCCAGCAGTTTACTACCGGGGGTAAACATCTACACCTTC.

The rearrangement uses TRBV18 and TRBJ1-1; a weak D match, TRBD1 (6 bases). V was clipped by 3 bases and J by 3 bases, with 14 bases between them. This CDR3 is built from 15 residues. The V gene's germline CDR1 is KGHSH and CDR2 LQKENI. The CDR3 DNA sequence: TGTGCCAGCTCACCCCAGTCAGGGGAAGACACTGAAGCTTTCTTT. It encodes CASSPQSGEDTEAFF.

The chain recombines TRBV5-6 with TRBJ2-5; TRBD2 matches at 7 bases. J gave up 4 bases and V 1 base, and 4 bases lay outside the gene matches. The CDR3 is made up of 14 amino acids. Germline CDR1 is SGHDT and CDR2 is YYEEEE. The CDR3 loop reads CASSLSGGIETQYF. The CDR3 DNA follows: TGTGCCAGCAGCTTGTCCGGGGGGATAGAGACCCAGTACTTC.

V is TRBV6-1 and J is TRBJ1-4; TRBD1 is a possible D gene (5 bases). The CDR3 is 14 residues long. V was shortened by 6 bases and J by 8 bases, with 16 bases between the two germline ends. Germline V gene data show CDR1 as MNHNS and CDR2 as SASEGT. The chain's CDR3 is CASRIGGLEEKLFF. Written as DNA, the CDR3 is TGTGCCAGCAGGATCGGGGGACTAGAGGAAAAACTGTTTTTT.

V and J are TRBV10-3 and TRBJ1-2; D perhaps matches TRBD1 (5 bases). The CDR3 loop spans 13 amino acids. Germline CDR1 and CDR2: ENHRY and SYGVKD. V was shortened by 5 bases and J by 5 bases, with 12 bases between the two germline ends. The CDR3 sequence: CAISPNGQYGYTF. The CDR3 DNA follows: TGTGCCATCAGTCCTAACGGACAATATGGCTACACCTTC.

The chain's CDR3 is CATARGREPQHF. CDR3 bases: TGTGCCACCGCGAGGGGGAGAGAGCCCCAGCATTTT. V usage is TRBV28 and J usage is TRBJ1-5, with D possibly being TRBD1 (6 bases). Per germline, CDR1 MDHEN and CDR2 SYDVKM. The CDR3 runs to 12 residues. Between the trimmed V and J ends, which lost 10 bases and 8 bases, there was a span of 15 bases.

This sequence joins TRBV10-2 and TRBJ2-3; no clear D. The V gene lost 8 bases and the J gene lost 0 bases, with 9 bases spanning the gap. This CDR3 is 13 amino acids long. Looked up from germline, CDR1 is WSHSY and CDR2 is SAAADI. CDR3 amino acids: CASSLLSTDTQYF. The DNA of the CDR3 is TGCGCCAGCTCTCTCCTTAGCACAGATACGCAGTATTTT.

The rearrangement uses TRBV30 and TRBJ1-2; D uncertain. Germline CDR1 is GTSNPN and CDR2 is SVGIG (reference sequence). There are 12 residues in the CDR3. V shed 1 base and J shed 3 bases, with 6 bases lying between them. The chain's CDR3 is CAWSDTYYGYTF. CDR3 nucleotide sequence: TGTGCCTGGAGTGACACCTACTATGGCTACACCTTC.

This chain connects TRBV27 to TRBJ1-2; D is uncertain. Trimming shortened V by 6 bases and J by 8 bases, and 13 bases separated the two germline ends. The CDR3 covers 12 residues. The germline CDR1 and CDR2 sequences are MNHEY and SMNVEV (reference sequence). In DNA form, the CDR3 reads TGTGCCAGCAGGGCGGGTGGGCTCGGCTACACCTTC. Translation gives CASRAGGLGYTF.

V usage is TRBV18 and J usage is TRBJ2-1; 9 nucleotides line up with TRBD1. Looked up from germline, CDR1 is KGHSH and CDR2 is LQKENI. The CDR3 consists of 18 residues. V trimming: 6 bases; J trimming: 1 base; junction bases outside the gene matches: 13. CDR3 sequence (DNA): TGTGCCAGCTCCCCCGGACAGGGGCAATTCCTATCCTACAATGAGCAGTTCTTC. This translates into CASSPGQGQFLSYNEQFF. The whole variable domain, filled in from reference TRBV18 and TRBJ2-1, reads NAGVMQNPRHLVRRRGQEARLRCSPMKGHSHVYWYRQLPEEGLKFMVYLQKENIIDESGMPKERFSAEFPKEGPSILRIQQVVRGDSAAYFCASSPGQGQFLSYNEQFFGPGTRLTVL.

The V gene is TRBV7-6, the J gene TRBJ2-2, with 11 bases that match TRBD2. The CDR3 sequence is 17 residues long. The germline V gene has CDR1 SGHVS and CDR2 FNYEAQ. With V trimmed by 2 bases and J by 4 bases, 6 bases remained unmatched. This CDR3 is CASSLIIGTSGTGELFF. The DNA for the CDR3 is TGTGCCAGCAGCTTAATCATAGGGACTAGCGGCACCGGGGAGCTGTTTTTT.

The chain links TRBV19 to TRBJ1-2, with D tentatively TRBD1 (6 bases). Germline values: CDR1 LNHDA, CDR2 SQIVND (reference sequence). CDR3 length: 14 residues. Trimming stripped 9 bases from V and 10 bases from J, with 24 bases between. For the CDR3, the DNA is TGTGCCAGCAACGAGGGGGAACTCGTCTCCGACTACACCTTC. Translated, it gives CASNEGELVSDYTF.

The chain combines TRBV11-3 with TRBJ1-5; maybe TRBD1 (5 bases). This CDR3 region has 16 residues. Germline values: CDR1 SGHNT, CDR2 YENEEA. Deletions cut 0 bases from V and 9 bases from J, with 18 bases between. CDR3 bases: TGTGCCAGCAGCTTAGATAAGGTGTGGGCAGACAGGCCCCAGCATTTT. It codes for CASSLDKVWADRPQHF. The complete variable domain, with remaining parts taken from reference TRBV11-3 and TRBJ1-5, reads EAGVVQSPRYKIIEKKQPVAFWCNPISGHNTLYWYLQNLGQGPELLIRYENEEAVDDSQLPKDRFSAERLKGVDSTLKIQPAELGDSAVYLCASSLDKVWADRPQHFGDGTRLSIL.

This clone came up a few times. The chain combines TRBV28 with TRBJ1-1; D gene ambiguous. The CDR3 length is 13 residues. V was pared by 5 bases and J by 5 bases, with 12 bases between. Germline loops: CDR1 MDHEN, CDR2 SYDVKM. The CDR3, as DNA: TGTGCCAGCAGTCTCAAATTGCGGACTGAAGCTTTCTTT. This codes for CASSLKLRTEAFF. Full variable domain (rest looked up from reference TRBV28 and TRBJ1-1): DVKVTQSSRYLVKRTGEKVFLECVQDMDHENMFWYRQDPGLGLRLIYFSYDVKMKEKGDIPEGYSVSREKKERFSLILESASTNQTSMYLCASSLKLRTEAFFGQGTRLTVV.

For this clone: The same CDR3 can be traced to other DNA sequences in this sample. The rearrangement joins TRBV5-1 to TRBJ1-5; D is ambiguous. The CDR3 is made up of 13 amino acids. Germline-derived CDR1 and CDR2 are SGHRS and YFSETQ. V was trimmed by 0 bases and J by 4 bases, leaving 5 bases between them. The chain's CDR3 is CASSLAVNQPQHF. The CDR3, as DNA: TGCGCCAGCAGCTTGGCAGTGAATCAGCCCCAGCATTTT.

A remark on this clone: The sample carries other DNA sequences with the same CDR3. V is TRBV7-2 and J is TRBJ1-1; maybe TRBD1 (5 bases). The CDR3 totals 13 residues. Germline CDR1 is SGHTA and CDR2 is FQGNSA. V gave up 3 bases and J gave up 1 base, with 6 bases separating them. The CDR3: CASSLGRNTEAFF. The CDR3 region has the DNA TGTGCCAGCAGCTTGGGGCGGAACACTGAAGCTTTCTTT.

This sequence joins TRBV5-4 and TRBJ2-3, with D possibly being TRBD2 (5 bases). V shed 2 bases and J shed 2 bases, with 15 bases lying between them. This CDR3 comprises 16 residues. The germline gives CDR1 SGHNT, CDR2 YYREEE (reference sequence). CDR3 in amino acids: CASSLKGSDLTDTQYF. In DNA form, the CDR3 reads TGTGCCAGCAGCTTAAAAGGGAGCGACCTCACAGATACGCAGTATTTT.

The genes are TRBV5-4 and TRBJ2-1; TRBD2 matches 8 bases. Germline V gene sequence: CDR1 SGHNT, CDR2 YYREEE (reference sequence). Unmatched junction bases numbered 7, after V lost 0 bases and J lost 5 bases. The CDR3 extends over 16 amino acids. The CDR3 sequence: CASSLAGIAGNNEQFF. The CDR3 DNA follows: TGTGCCAGCAGCTTGGCCGGTATAGCGGGGAACAATGAGCAGTTCTTC.

The chain employs TRBV27 and TRBJ1-5; the D is unclear. This CDR3 has 13 residues. Per germline, CDR1 MNHEY and CDR2 SMNVEV (reference sequence). Trimming stripped 3 bases from V and 9 bases from J, with 12 bases between. CDR3 in amino acids: CASSLREPWPQHF. In nucleotides, the CDR3 is TGTGCCAGCAGTTTGAGGGAACCGTGGCCCCAGCATTTT.

This clone was recorded only once. The rearrangement links TRBV5-6 to TRBJ2-1, with TRBD2 as a possible D gene (6 bases). This CDR3 is built from 15 residues. Trimming removed 0 bases from V and 8 bases from J, with 15 bases in between. Germline values: CDR1 SGHDT, CDR2 YYEEEE. This chain's CDR3 is CASSLGVTRAHEQFF. The CDR3 DNA follows: TGTGCCAGCAGCTTGGGAGTGACTAGGGCACATGAGCAGTTCTTC.

The chain joins TRBV7-8 to TRBJ2-2; TRBD1 matches 7 bases. This CDR3 contains 16 residues. CDR1 is SGHVS, CDR2 FQNEAQ, per germline. Trimming at V came to 1 base and at J to 3 bases, leaving 5 bases not matched to a gene. The CDR3 spells CASSLEGTVDTGELFF. The CDR3 DNA follows: TGTGCCAGCAGCTTAGAGGGGACAGTTGACACCGGGGAGCTGTTTTTT.